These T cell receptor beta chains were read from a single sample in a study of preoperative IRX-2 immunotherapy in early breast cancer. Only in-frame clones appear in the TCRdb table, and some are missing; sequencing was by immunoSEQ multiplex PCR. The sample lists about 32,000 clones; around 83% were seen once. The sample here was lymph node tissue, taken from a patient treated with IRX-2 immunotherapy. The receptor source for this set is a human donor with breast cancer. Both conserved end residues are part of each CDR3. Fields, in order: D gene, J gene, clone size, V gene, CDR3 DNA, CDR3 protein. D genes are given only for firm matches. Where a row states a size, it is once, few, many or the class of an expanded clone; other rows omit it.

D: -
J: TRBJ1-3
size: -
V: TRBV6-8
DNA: TGTGCCAGCAGTTCCCCCAGGACATCTGGAAACACCATATATTTT
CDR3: CASSSPRTSGNTIYF

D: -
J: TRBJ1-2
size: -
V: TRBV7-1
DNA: TGTGCCAGCAGCTCAGGGACAGTCAAGTATGGCTACACCTTC
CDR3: CASSSGTVKYGYTF

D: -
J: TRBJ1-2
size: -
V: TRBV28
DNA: TGTGCCAGCAGTTTTGGGGGAGGGGCTAAAGGCTACACCTTC
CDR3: CASSFGGGAKGYTF

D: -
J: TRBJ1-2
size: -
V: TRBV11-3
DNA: TGTGCCAGCAGCATAACCCCGGGACACAACTATGGCTACACCTTC
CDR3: CASSITPGHNYGYTF

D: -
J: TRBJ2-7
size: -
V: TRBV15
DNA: TGTGCCACCAGCAGGGGAGCAGATTTTATGTACGAGCAGTACTTC
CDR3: CATSRGADFMYEQYF

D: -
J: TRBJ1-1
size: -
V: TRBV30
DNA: TGTGCCTGGAGCCTTCTTGCACTGAACACTGAAGCTTTCTTT
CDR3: CAWSLLALNTEAFF

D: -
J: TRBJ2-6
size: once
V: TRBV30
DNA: TGTGCCTGGAGTCCCGGGACGGGTCAAGTCTCTGGGGCCAACGTCCTGACTTTC
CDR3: CAWSPGTGQVSGANVLTF

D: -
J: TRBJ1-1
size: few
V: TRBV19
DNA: TGTGCCACCTCCCTGGGGGACACTGAAGCTTTCTTT
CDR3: CATSLGDTEAFF

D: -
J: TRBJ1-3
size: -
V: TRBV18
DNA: TGTGCCAGCTCACCATTTGAAGCAGGCGCCAGCTCTGGAAACACCATATATTTT
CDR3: CASSPFEAGASSGNTIYF

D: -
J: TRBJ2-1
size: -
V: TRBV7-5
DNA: TGTGCCAGCAGCAAGTATTCGGGACTAGCAGCTTACAATGAGCAGTTCTTC
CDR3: CASSKYSGLAAYNEQFF

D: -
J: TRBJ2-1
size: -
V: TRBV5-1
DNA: TGCGCCAGCAGGCCTAAGCCGGGGCAACACTACAATGAGCAGTTCTTC
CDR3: CASRPKPGQHYNEQFF

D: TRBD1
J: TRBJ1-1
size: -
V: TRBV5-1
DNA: TGCGCCAGCAGCTCCTCCGGACAGGGCAGCACTGAAGCTTTCTTT
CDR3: CASSSSGQGSTEAFF

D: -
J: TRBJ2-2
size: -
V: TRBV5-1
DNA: TGCGCCAGCAGCTTGGATGGGGAGCCGAACACCGGGGAGCTGTTTTTT
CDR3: CASSLDGEPNTGELFF

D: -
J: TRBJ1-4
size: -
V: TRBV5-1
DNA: TGCGCCAGCAGCTTGATCTACTCCTCCCAGGGAGTTAATGAAAAACTGTTTTTT
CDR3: CASSLIYSSQGVNEKLFF

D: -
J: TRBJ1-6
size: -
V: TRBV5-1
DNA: TGCGCCAGCAGCCAACTCCCACAGGGTGGTGGCTATAATTCACCCCTCCACTTT
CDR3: CASSQLPQGGGYNSPLHF

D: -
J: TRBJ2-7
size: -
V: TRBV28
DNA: TGTGCCAGCAGTTTATTGGTCGGTCGGCGGGGTCTCTCCTACGAGCAGTACTTC
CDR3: CASSLLVGRRGLSYEQYF

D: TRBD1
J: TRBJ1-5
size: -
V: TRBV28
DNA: TGTGCCAGCAGTCGGAACAGGGGTAGCAATCAGCCCCAGCATTTT
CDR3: CASSRNRGSNQPQHF

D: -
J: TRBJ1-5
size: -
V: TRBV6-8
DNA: TGTGCCAGCAGTAGCGCCAACTACAATCAGCCCCAGCATTTT
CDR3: CASSSANYNQPQHF

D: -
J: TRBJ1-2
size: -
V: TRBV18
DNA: TGTGCCAGTTCCGGACGTCGCAGGATGGACGGCTACACCTTC
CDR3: CASSGRRRMDGYTF

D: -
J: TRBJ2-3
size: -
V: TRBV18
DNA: TGTGCCAGCTCGGCCGTAACCCTCACAGATACGCAGTATTTT
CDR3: CASSAVTLTDTQYF

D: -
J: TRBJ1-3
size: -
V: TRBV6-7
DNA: TGTGCCAGCAGTGACCCGCAACAGGCCTTCTCTGGAAACACCATATATTTT
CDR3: CASSDPQQAFSGNTIYF

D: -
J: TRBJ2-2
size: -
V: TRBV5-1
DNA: TGCGCCAGCAGCTCCTGGAGACAGAAGAACACCGGGGAGCTGTTTTTT
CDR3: CASSSWRQKNTGELFF